Described below is a single T cell receptor (beta chain) sequence and its context. CDR3 length: 14 amino acids. The V end lost 5 bases, the J end lost 5 bases, and 13 bases lay between the germline ends. CDR1 LNHNV and CDR2 YYDKDF come from the germline V gene (reference sequence). The data were obtained in a study of blood T cell repertoires in COVID-19. Study details: The analysed material was cDNA or gDNA that came from T cells, B-cell-depleted T cells, or PBMCs.

Assay used: immunoSEQ multiplex PCR; TCRdb lists only in-frame clones, some missing. The sample has fewer than 200,000 clones; roughly 79% are singletons. This clonotype was sampled from a woman of 80 years or more with COVID-19, enrolled during active disease. The source material was peripheral blood. The V gene is TRBV15, the J gene TRBJ2-1, with D possibly TRBD2 on 5 matching bases. DNA for the CDR3: TGTGCCACCAGCGTCCGGACTGCCCACAATGAGCAGTTCTTC. Translated, it gives CATSVRTAHNEQFF.